This entry is about one T cell receptor (beta chain). Its antigen is unknown. The entry originates in a study of CD8 T cells in Susac syndrome. Overall study findings and caveats: Only a relatively small number of individuals were included in the TCR sequencing and HLA analysis.

V was shortened by 5 bases and J by 1 base, with 14 bases between the two germline ends. CDR1 is KGHDR and CDR2 is SFDVKD in the germline V gene. There are 17 residues in the CDR3. With random hexamers, about 0.5 to 1 ug RNA was reverse transcribed. In TCRdb, the immunoSEQ multiplex PCR reads were re-called with MiXCR into one record per CDR3 protein. Of about 200,000 distinct CDR3 sequences in the sample, 90% to 95% are singletons; the top ten hold approximately 0.094%. What was sequenced was CD4+ T cells from PBMCs. The TCR was taken from a human donor in good health. This chain uses TRBV24-1 with TRBJ2-6; D is perhaps TRBD1 or TRBD2 (5 bases each). The CDR3: CATSGGDQASGANVLTF. The CDR3 DNA reads as TGTGCCACCAGTGGAGGGGACCAGGCTTCTGGGGCCAACGTCCTGACTTTC.